This T cell receptor (beta chain) was sequenced during a study of blood T cell repertoires in COVID-19 (dated by TCRdb to about 2020). As for the study more broadly: Collaborator samples came from the United States, Italy and Spain and covered acute and convalescent phases of COVID-19. Nearly every sample came with metadata listing a de-identified subject ID, COVID-19 status, age in years and sex. A freely available public database, intended as a resource for researchers studying the immune response to SARS-CoV-2, is where the repertoires were released. HLA class I and class II types, where available, came from metadata supplied by the sample provider rather than from assay-based typing. The material from the prospective study consisted of cDNA or gDNA derived from T cells, B-cell-depleted T cells, or PBMCs. Deeply sampled blood TCRbeta repertoires from subjects exposed to, actively infected with, or recovered from COVID-19 were included in the dataset. Samples came from the ongoing ImmuneRACE study (first 160 participants) plus 1,254 subjects from 6 global collaborators.

TCRbeta CDR3 regions were amplified from genomic DNA by means of the immunoSEQ Assay, a bias-controlled multiplex PCR. The source study handled its data this way. The number of nucleated cells in each sample was estimated from the amplification of reference gene primers within the assay. To quantify the absolute abundance of each unique TCRbeta CDR3 rearrangement, sequence reads were collapsed and filtered. For each sample, productive Simpson clonality was calculated by taking the square root of Simpson's diversity index across productive rearrangements. Here the immuneACCESS table is served through TCRdb, limited to in-frame sequences with V and J called. Missing clones are a known gap in these copies; in checked studies unresolved V genes cover under half, and the rest lacks a known reason. V and J calls plus clone size are reproduced from that table; the DNA served to infer D and trimming. The sample includes roughly 250,000 clones, with about 80% observed a single time. Jointly, the top ten make up 3.3% of the sample.

Whole blood was collected in K2EDTA tubes by collaborating institutions according to the institutions' own protocols. For TCRbeta analysis, collaborators shipped samples as frozen whole blood, isolated PBMCs, or DNA extracted from either of those sample types. The sample holds a few counts of this clone. Its antigen target is currently unknown. Base qualities are not at hand, and no much larger clone is one base apart. Germline trimming amounts to 5 bases on V and 0 bases on J, with 4 as the count of junction bases outside the gene matches. There are 16 amino acids in the CDR3, from cysteine to phenylalanine inclusive. The retained sequence is limited to the CDR3, 48 bases, with the frame set at the first base. The germline V gene specifies SGHRS as CDR1 and YFSETQ as CDR2. On the study overall, not on this receptor specifically: The quantity of clinical and demographic metadata differed by source and by participant and was supplied without curation.

The chain uses TRBV5-1 and TRBJ2-1, and TRBD2 matches 11 of the central bases. Sequenced sample: peripheral blood. The sequence was obtained from a woman at least 80 years old with acute or convalescent COVID-19. The CDR3 corresponds to CASRPLAGGSYNEQFF. The nucleotide sequence is TGCGCCAGCAGACCTCTAGCGGGGGGCTCCTACAATGAGCAGTTCTTC.